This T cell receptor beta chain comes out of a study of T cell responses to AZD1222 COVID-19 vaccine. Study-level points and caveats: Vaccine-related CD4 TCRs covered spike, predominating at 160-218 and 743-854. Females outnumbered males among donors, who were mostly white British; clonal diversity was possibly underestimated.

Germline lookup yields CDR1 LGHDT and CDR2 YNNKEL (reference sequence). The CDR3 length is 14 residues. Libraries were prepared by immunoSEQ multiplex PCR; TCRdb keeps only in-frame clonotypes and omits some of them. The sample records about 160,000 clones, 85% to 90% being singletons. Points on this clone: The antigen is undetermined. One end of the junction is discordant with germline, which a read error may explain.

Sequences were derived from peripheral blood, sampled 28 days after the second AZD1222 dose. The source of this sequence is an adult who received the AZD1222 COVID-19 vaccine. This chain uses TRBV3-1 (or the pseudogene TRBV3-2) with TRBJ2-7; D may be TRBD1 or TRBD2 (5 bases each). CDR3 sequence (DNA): TGTGCCAGCAGCCAAGATAGTGTCGGGACGTCGAATCACTTC. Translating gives CASSQDSVGTSNHF.